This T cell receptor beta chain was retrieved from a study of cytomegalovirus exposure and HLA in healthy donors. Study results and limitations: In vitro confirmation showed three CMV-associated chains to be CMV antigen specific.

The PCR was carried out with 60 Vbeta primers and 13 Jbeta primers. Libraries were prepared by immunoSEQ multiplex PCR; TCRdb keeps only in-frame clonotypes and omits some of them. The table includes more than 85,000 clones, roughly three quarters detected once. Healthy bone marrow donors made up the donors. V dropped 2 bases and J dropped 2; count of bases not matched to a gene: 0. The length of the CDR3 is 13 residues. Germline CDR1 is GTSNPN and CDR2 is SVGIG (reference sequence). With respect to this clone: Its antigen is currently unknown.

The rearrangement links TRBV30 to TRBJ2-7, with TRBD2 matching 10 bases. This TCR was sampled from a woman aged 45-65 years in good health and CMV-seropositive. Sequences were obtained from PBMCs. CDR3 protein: CAWSSGGAYEQYF. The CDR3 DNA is TGTGCCTGGAGTAGCGGGGGGGCCTACGAGCAGTACTTC.